The source of this T cell receptor beta chain is a study of CD8+CD57+ T cells in acquired aplastic anemia. Looked up from germline, CDR1 is SGHTA and CDR2 is FQGNSA. The CDR3 has 13 residues. Trimming stripped 4 bases from V and 6 bases from J, with 13 bases between. Flow cytometry had shown expanded CD8+CD57+ cells in the patients chosen for sequencing. Every patient was diagnosed with severe acquired aplastic anemia. CDR3 and TCR beta VDJ profiling relied on a genomic DNA template. TCRdb redid the calling of the reads with MiXCR, one entry per CDR3 protein. This sample has approximately 470,000 distinct CDR3 sequences; around 32% occur once, and the top ten carry around 0.82%.

Material for sequencing was sorted CD4+, CD8+, or CD8+CD57+ T cells (not recorded which) from PBMCs. The chain employs TRBV7-2 and TRBJ2-7; D possibly corresponds to TRBD2 (5 bases). This clonotype originated in a human donor with aplastic anemia. CDR3 sequence: CASSSGDHFEQYF. In DNA form, the CDR3 reads TGTGCCAGCAGCTCCGGGGATCACTTCGAGCAGTACTTC.